The 14 T cell receptor beta chains given below trace back to one sample, sequenced in a study of cytomegalovirus exposure and HLA in healthy donors. PCR used 60 Vbeta primers and 13 Jbeta primers. The protocol was immunoSEQ multiplex PCR, while the TCRdb copy is restricted to in-frame clones and leaves out a portion. The repertoire has 150,000 to 170,000 clones, approximately 75% of them found once; the top ten carry about 3%. The sample taken for sequencing was PBMCs. The receptor set was obtained from a man aged 18-30 years in good health and CMV-seronegative.

The chain is built from TRBV7-2 and TRBJ2-3, with 7 positions matching TRBD2. This CDR3 comprises 15 residues. Germline V gene sequence: CDR1 SGHTA, CDR2 FQGNSA. V shed 1 base and J 2 bases; nucleotides not matched to a gene: 3. DNA of the CDR3: TGTGCCAGCAGCTTAGTCAGCGGGGTCACAGATACGCAGTATTTT. This codes for CASSLVSGVTDTQYF. The full variable domain, rest sourced from reference TRBV7-2 and TRBJ2-3, is GAGVSQSPSNKVTEKGKDVELRCDPISGHTALYWYRQSLGQGLEFLIYFQGNSAPDKSGLPSDRFSAERTGGSVSTLTIQRTQQEDSAVYLCASSLVSGVTDTQYFGPGTRLTVL.

The rearrangement uses TRBV5-1 and TRBJ2-3; D is perhaps TRBD2 (5 bases). Per germline, CDR1 SGHRS and CDR2 YFSETQ. This CDR3 has 14 amino acids. V dropped 0 bases and J dropped 3 bases, with 8 bases sitting between them. Here the CDR3 reads CASSLALATDTQYF. The CDR3 DNA reads as TGCGCCAGCAGCTTGGCCCTAGCAACAGATACGCAGTATTTT.

To note about this clone: Within the sample, other DNA sequences also encode this same CDR3. This chain uses TRBV2 with TRBJ1-5; perhaps TRBD1 as D (6 bases). CDR1 and CDR2 (germline): SNHLY, FYNNEI. The V and J ends lost 4 bases and 5 bases respectively, with 12 bases between them. The CDR3 runs to 14 residues. The CDR3 reads CASSGTVGDQPQHF. CDR3 nucleotide sequence: TGTGCCAGCAGTGGGACAGTAGGGGATCAGCCCCAGCATTTT.

This clone was found a few times. V and J are TRBV9 and TRBJ2-2; 7 nucleotides align to TRBD1. V lost 4 bases to trimming and J lost 5 bases; unmatched junction nucleotides: 8. The germline gives CDR1 SGDLS, CDR2 YYNGEE. This CDR3 has 15 residues. In nucleotides, the CDR3 is TGTGCCAGCAGCCCGGAGAGGGGGCGGACCGGGGAGCTGTTTTTT. Translating gives CASSPERGRTGELFF.

The chain joins TRBV5-1 to TRBJ2-3, with 9 bases lining up with TRBD2. This CDR3 is 15 amino acids long. V lost 6 bases and J lost 6; bases outside the gene matches: 11. In germline, CDR1 is SGHRS, CDR2 YFSETQ. CDR3 sequence reads: CASTLGGGGYDTQYF. CDR3 sequence (DNA): TGCGCCAGCACCCTTGGCGGGGGGGGGTATGATACGCAGTATTTT.

The chain employs TRBV19 and TRBJ1-1; 7 nucleotides line up with TRBD1. Germline-derived CDR1 and CDR2 are LNHDA and SQIVND (reference sequence). This CDR3 is 16 amino acids long. J lost 3 bases, V lost 3 bases, and 10 bases had no gene match. The CDR3 reads CASSMGTAPGDTEAFF. Written as DNA, the CDR3 is TGTGCCAGTAGTATGGGGACAGCCCCGGGGGACACTGAAGCTTTCTTT.

V gene TRBV6-1 combines with J gene TRBJ2-3; 14 bases are shared with TRBD2. Trimming cost V 3 bases and J 3 bases; bases outside gene matches: 11. Germline-derived CDR1 and CDR2 are MNHNS and SASEGT. The CDR3 is 19 amino acids. CDR3 sequence reads: CASSDRTSGGTWGTDTQYF. CDR3 in DNA: TGTGCCAGCAGTGATAGGACTAGCGGGGGGACCTGGGGTACAGATACGCAGTATTTT.

V usage is TRBV5-4 and J usage is TRBJ2-7; possible D gene TRBD2, 7 bases. The CDR3 totals 14 residues. The germline V gene encodes CDR1 SGHNT and CDR2 YYREEE (reference sequence). Trimming stripped 2 bases from V and 3 bases from J, with 12 bases between. The CDR3 reads CASSFGGGGYEQYV. CDR3 DNA: TGTGCCAGCAGCTTTGGCGGGGGCGGCTACGAGCAGTACGTC.

This sequence joins TRBV28 and TRBJ2-1; 7 bases align to TRBD2. There are 16 residues in the CDR3. Looked up from germline, CDR1 is MDHEN and CDR2 is SYDVKM. The V gene end was trimmed by 6 bases and the J gene end by 7 bases; junction bases not matched to a gene: 15. The CDR3, as DNA: TGTGCCAGCAGACGACCCCCGGAGGGGAGGGGAAATGAGCAGTTCTTC. This sequence encodes CASRRPPEGRGNEQFF.

The chain is built from TRBV4-1 and TRBJ2-7, with 11 bases aligning to TRBD1. Germline V gene lookup returns CDR1 MGHRA and CDR2 YSYEKL. J lost 5 bases, V lost 3 bases, and 9 bases had no gene match. The CDR3 is 16 residues long. This chain's CDR3 is CASSHSRDRGGHEQYF. CDR3 sequence (DNA): TGCGCCAGCAGCCATTCCCGGGACAGGGGGGGACACGAGCAGTACTTC.

The rearrangement joins TRBV27 to TRBJ2-7, with 7 nucleotides matching TRBD2. The junction had 6 bases not matched to a gene; V was cut back by 6 bases and J by 1 base. Germline loops: CDR1 MNHEY, CDR2 SMNVEV (reference sequence). The CDR3 is 14 residues long. The CDR3 reads CASRTSGESYEQYV. CDR3 DNA: TGTGCCAGCAGGACAAGCGGGGAGTCCTACGAGCAGTACGTC.

The J gene is TRBJ2-2, the V gene TRBV29-1, with D maybe TRBD2 (5 bases). Germline CDR1 and CDR2: SQVTM and ANQGSEA. Trimming stripped 4 bases from V and 6 bases from J, with 12 bases between. This CDR3 has 13 residues. CDR3 residues: CSVARGRSGELFF. Written as DNA, the CDR3 is TGCAGCGTTGCCCGGGGAAGGTCCGGGGAGCTGTTTTTT.

The V call is TRBV5-1, the J call TRBJ2-5; D uncertain. Germline CDR1 is SGHRS and CDR2 is YFSETQ. V was cut by 6 bases and J by 2 bases, with 14 bases left in between. This CDR3 is built from 14 residues. CDR3 in amino acids: CASKALTQQETQYF. Here the CDR3 DNA reads TGCGCCAGCAAAGCCTTGACTCAACAAGAGACCCAGTACTTC.

The V and J genes are TRBV10-2 and TRBJ2-3; no firm D call. Germline lookup yields CDR1 WSHSY and CDR2 SAAADI. Trimming stripped 4 bases from V and 4 bases from J, with 12 bases between. The CDR3 contains 14 residues. CDR3 sequence: CASSARSSSDTQYF. CDR3 in DNA: TGCGCCAGCAGTGCGCGTAGTTCATCAGATACGCAGTATTTT.